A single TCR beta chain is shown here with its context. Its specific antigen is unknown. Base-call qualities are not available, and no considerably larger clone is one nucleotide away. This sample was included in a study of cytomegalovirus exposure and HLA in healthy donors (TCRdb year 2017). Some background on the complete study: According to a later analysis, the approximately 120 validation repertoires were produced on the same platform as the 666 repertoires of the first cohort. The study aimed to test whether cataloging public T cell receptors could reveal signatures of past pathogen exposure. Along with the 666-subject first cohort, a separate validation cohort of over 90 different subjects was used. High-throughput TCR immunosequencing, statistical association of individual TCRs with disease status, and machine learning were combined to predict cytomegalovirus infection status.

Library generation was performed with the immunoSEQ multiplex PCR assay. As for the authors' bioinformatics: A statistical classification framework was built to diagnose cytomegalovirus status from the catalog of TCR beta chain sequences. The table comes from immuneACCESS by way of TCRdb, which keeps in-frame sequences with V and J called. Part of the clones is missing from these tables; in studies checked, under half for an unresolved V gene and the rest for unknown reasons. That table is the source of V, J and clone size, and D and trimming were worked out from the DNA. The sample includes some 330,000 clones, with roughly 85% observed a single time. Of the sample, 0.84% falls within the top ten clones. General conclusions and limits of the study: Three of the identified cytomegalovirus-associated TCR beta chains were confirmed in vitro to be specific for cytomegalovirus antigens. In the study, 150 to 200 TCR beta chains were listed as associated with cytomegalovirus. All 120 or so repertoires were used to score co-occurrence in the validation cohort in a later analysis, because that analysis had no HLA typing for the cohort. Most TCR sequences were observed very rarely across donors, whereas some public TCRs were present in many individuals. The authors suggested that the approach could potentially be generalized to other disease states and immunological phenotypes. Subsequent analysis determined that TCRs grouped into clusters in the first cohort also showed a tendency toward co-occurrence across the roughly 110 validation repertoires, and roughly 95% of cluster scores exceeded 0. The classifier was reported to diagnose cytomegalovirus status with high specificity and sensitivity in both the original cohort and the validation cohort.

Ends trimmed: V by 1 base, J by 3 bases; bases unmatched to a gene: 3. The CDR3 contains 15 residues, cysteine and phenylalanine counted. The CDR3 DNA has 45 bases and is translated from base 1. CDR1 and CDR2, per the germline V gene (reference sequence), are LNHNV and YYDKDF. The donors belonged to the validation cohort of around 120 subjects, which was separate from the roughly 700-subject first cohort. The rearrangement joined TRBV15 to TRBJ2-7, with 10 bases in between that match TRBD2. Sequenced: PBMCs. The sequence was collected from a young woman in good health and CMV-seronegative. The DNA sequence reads TGTGCCACCAGCAGAGGGACTAGCGGATACTACGAGCAGTACTTC. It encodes CATSRGTSGYYEQYF.